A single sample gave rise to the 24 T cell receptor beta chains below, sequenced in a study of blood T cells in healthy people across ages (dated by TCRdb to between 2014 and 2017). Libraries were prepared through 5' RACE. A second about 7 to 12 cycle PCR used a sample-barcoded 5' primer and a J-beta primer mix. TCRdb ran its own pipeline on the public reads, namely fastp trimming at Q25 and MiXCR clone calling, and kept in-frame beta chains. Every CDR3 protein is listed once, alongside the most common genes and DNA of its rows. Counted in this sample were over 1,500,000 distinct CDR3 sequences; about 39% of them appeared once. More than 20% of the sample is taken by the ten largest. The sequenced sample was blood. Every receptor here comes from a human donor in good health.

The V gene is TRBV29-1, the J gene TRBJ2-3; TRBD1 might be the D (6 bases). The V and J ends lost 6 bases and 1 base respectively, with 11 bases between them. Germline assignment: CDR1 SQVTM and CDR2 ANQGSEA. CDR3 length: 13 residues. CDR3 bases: TGCAGCGTGAATAAGGGGGGCACAGATACGCAGTATTTT. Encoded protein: CSVNKGGTDTQYF.

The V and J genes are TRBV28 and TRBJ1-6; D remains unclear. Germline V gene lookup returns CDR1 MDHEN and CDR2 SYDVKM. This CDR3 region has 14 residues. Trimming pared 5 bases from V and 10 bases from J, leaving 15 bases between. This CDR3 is CASSNLHDGSPLHF. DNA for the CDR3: TGTGCCAGCAGTAACCTACACGATGGGTCACCCCTCCACTTT. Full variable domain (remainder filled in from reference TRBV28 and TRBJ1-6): DVKVTQSSRYLVKRTGEKVFLECVQDMDHENMFWYRQDPGLGLRLIYFSYDVKMKEKGDIPEGYSVSREKKERFSLILESASTNQTSMYLCASSNLHDGSPLHFGNGTRLTVT.

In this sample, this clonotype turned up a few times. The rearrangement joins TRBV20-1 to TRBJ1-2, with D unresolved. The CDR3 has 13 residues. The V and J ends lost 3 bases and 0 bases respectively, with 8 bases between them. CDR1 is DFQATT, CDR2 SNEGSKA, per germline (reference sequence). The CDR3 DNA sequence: TGCAGTGCTAGCGGCCGAGCTAACTATGGCTACACCTTC. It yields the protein CSASGRANYGYTF.

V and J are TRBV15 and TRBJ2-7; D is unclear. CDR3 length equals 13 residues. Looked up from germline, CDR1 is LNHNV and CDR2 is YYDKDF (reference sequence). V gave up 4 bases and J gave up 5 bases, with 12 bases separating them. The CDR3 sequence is CATSTEVLHEQYF. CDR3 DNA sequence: TGTGCCACCAGCACCGAGGTTTTACACGAGCAGTACTTC.

The CDR3 DNA reads TGTGCCAGCAGTTACGAACAGGGAGGCCGCTATGGCTACACCTTC. Translating gives CASSYEQGGRYGYTF. The chain employs TRBV6-6 and TRBJ1-2; the D gene is possibly TRBD1 (6 bases). The ends were cut back, 2 bases at V and 4 bases at J, with 14 bases in the middle. The CDR3 is 15 amino acids. Germline V gives CDR1 MNHNY, CDR2 SVGAGI (reference sequence).

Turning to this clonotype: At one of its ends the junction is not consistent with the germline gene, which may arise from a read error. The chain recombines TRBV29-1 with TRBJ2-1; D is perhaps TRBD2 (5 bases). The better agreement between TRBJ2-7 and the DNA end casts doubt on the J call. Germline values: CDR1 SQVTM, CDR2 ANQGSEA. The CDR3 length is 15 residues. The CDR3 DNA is TGTAGCGTTGGAGGAGGTATCAGCTCCTACAATGAGCAGTACTTC. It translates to CSVGGGISSYNEQYF.

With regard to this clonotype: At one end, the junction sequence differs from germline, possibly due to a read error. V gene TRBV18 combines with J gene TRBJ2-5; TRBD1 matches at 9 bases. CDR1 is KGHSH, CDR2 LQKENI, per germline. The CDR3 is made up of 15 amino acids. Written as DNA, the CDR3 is TGTACCAGCTCACCGTCGGACAGGGGAAGAGAGACCCAGTACTTC. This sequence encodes CTSSPSDRGRETQYF.

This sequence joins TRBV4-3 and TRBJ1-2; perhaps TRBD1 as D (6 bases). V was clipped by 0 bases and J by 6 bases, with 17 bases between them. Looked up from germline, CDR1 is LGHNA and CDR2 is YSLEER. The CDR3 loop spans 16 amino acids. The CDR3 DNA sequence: TGCGCCAGCAGCCAAGATTACCGACAGGTTGGCCATGGCTACACCTTC. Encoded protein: CASSQDYRQVGHGYTF.

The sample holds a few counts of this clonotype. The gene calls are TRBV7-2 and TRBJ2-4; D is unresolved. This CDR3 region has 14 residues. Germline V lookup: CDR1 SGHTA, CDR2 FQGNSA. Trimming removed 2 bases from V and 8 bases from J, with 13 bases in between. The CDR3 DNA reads TGTGCCAGCAGCTTATTGGGTGGTCTTGACATTCAGTACTTC. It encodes CASSLLGGLDIQYF.

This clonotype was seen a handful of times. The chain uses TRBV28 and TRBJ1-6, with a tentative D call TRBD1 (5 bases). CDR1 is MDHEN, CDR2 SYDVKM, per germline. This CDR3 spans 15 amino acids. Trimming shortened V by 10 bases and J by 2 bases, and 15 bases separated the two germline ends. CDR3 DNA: TGTGCCACCTACGCGGCAGGGACCTATAATTCACCCCTCCACTTT. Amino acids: CATYAAGTYNSPLHF.

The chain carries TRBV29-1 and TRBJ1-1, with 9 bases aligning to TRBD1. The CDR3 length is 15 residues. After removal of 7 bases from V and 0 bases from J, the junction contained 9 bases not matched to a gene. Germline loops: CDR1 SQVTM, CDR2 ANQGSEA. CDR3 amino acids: CSAYLTGGLNTEAFF. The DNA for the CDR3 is TGCAGCGCATACCTGACAGGGGGTCTGAACACTGAAGCTTTCTTT. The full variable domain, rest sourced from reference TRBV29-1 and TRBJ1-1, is SAVISQKPSRDICQRGTSLTIQCQVDSQVTMMFWYRQQPGQSLTLIATANQGSEATYESGFVIDKFPISRPNLTFSTLTVSNMSPEDSSIYLCSAYLTGGLNTEAFFGQGTRLTVV.

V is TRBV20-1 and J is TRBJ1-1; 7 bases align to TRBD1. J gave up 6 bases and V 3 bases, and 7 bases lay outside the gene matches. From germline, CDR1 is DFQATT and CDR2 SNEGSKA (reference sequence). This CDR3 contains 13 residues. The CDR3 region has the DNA TGCAGTGCTAGTGGACAGGCGGGATCTGAAGCTTTCTTT. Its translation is CSASGQAGSEAFF.

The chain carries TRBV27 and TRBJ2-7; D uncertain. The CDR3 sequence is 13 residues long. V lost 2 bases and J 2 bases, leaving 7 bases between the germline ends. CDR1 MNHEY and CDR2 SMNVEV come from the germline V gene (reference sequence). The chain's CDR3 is CASSLTNTYEQYF. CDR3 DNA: TGTGCCAGCAGTTTAACAAATACCTACGAGCAGTACTTC.

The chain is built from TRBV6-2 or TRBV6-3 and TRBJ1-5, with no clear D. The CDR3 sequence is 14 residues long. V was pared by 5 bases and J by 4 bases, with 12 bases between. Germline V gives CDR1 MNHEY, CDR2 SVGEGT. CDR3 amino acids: CASSPNTRNQPQHF. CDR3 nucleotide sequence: TGTGCCAGCAGTCCAAACACCAGGAATCAGCCCCAGCATTTT.

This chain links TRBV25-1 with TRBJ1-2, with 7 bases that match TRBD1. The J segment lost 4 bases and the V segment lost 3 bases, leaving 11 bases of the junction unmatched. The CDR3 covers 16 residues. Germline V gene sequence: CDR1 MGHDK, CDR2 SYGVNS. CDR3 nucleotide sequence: TGTGCCAGCAGTGACCTGGGACAGACTAGCTTCTATGGCTACACCTTC. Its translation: CASSDLGQTSFYGYTF.

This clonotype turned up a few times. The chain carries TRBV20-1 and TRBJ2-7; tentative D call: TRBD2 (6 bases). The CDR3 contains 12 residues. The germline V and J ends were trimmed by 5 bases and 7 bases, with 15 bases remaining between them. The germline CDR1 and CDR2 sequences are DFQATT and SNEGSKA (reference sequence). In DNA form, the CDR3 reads TGCAGTGCTGGAAGGAGGGGATATGAGCAGTACTTC. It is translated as CSAGRRGYEQYF.

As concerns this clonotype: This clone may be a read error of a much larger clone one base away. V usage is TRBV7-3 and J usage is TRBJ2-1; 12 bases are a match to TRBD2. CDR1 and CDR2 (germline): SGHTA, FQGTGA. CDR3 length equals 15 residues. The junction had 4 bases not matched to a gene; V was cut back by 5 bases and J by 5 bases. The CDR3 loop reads CASSPSGGANNEQFF. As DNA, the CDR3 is TGTGCCAGCAGCCCTAGCGGGGGGGCCAACAATGAGCAGTTCTTC. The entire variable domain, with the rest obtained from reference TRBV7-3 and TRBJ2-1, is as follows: GAGVSQTPSNKVTEKGKYVELRCDPISGHTALYWYRQSLGQGPEFLIYFQGTGAADDSGLPNDRFFAVRPEGSVSTLKIQRTERGDSAVYLCASSPSGGANNEQFFGPGTRLTVL.

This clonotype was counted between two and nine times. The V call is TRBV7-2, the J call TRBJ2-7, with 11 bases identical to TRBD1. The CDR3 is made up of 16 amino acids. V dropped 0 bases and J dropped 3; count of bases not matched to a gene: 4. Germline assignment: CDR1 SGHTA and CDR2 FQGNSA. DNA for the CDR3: TGTGCCAGCAGCTTAGCCGGGACAGGGGGGATCTACGAGCAGTACTTC. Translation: CASSLAGTGGIYEQYF.

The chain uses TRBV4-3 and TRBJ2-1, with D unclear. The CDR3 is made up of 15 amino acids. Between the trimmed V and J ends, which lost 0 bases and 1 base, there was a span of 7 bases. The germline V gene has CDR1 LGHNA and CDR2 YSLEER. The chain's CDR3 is CASSQDLWSYNEQFF. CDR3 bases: TGCGCCAGCAGCCAAGATCTGTGGTCCTACAATGAGCAGTTCTTC.

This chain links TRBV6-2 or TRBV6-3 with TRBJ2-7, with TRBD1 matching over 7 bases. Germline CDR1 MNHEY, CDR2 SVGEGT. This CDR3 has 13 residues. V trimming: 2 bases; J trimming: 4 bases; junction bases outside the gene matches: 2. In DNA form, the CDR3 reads TGTGCCAGCAGTTACGGGACAGAATACGAGCAGTACTTC. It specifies CASSYGTEYEQYF.

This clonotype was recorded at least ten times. The CDR3 coding sequence is TGTGCCAGCAGTTACCAGGGTCTGGAGACCCAGTACTTC. This translates into CASSYQGLETQYF. The V call is TRBV6-5, the J call TRBJ2-5; D is possibly TRBD1 (5 bases). The V end lost 2 bases, the J end lost 5 bases, and 9 bases lay between the germline ends. CDR1 is MNHEY, CDR2 SVGAGI, per germline. There are 13 residues in the CDR3.

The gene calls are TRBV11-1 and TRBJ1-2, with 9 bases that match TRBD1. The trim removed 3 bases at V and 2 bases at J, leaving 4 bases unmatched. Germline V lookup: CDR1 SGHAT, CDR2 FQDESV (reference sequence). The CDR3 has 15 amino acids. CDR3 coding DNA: TGTGCCAGCAGCTTCAAAGGGACAGGGAACTATGGCTACACCTTC. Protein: CASSFKGTGNYGYTF.

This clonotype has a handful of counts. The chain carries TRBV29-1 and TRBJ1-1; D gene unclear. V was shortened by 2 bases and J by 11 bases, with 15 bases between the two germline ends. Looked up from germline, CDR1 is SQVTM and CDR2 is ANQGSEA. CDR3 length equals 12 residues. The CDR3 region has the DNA TGCAGCGTTGAATTTGGCGGGAAGTGGGCTTTCTTT. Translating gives CSVEFGGKWAFF.

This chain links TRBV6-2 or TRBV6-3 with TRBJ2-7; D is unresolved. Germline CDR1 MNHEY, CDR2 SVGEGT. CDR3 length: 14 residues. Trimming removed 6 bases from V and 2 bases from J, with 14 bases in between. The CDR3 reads CASRRLGLTYEQYF. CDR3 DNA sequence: TGTGCCAGCAGGCGATTGGGCCTCACCTACGAGCAGTACTTC.